Below, 10 T cell receptor beta chains from the same sample are listed, as sequenced in a study of blood T cell repertoires in COVID-19. The table came from immunoSEQ multiplex PCR; TCRdb's copy has only in-frame clones and leaves some out. Of roughly 300,000 clones listed, 80% to 90% were seen once; the top ten hold approximately 4%. Sequencing was done on a sample of PBMCs or T cells enriched from blood (not recorded which). The source of these receptors is a woman in her thirties or forties with acute COVID-19.

The CDR3 reads CASSLTTAGEQFF. As DNA, the CDR3 is TGTGCCAGCAGCCTCACAACGGCGGGTGAGCAGTTCTTC. This sequence joins TRBV14 and TRBJ2-1, with D possibly being TRBD2 (5 bases). CDR1 is SGHDN, CDR2 FVKESK, per germline. V lost 4 bases and J lost 9, with 13 bases in between. The CDR3 has 13 amino acids.

Written as DNA, the CDR3 is TGCGCCAGCAGCCAAGCGGCACAGGGAATCTACGAGCAGTACTTC. Protein: CASSQAAQGIYEQYF. V is TRBV4-3 and J is TRBJ2-7; the D gene is possibly TRBD1 (6 bases). CDR3 length: 15 amino acids. V lost 1 base and J lost 3, with 13 bases in between. CDR1 LGHNA and CDR2 YSLEER come from the germline V gene.

The chain links TRBV3-1 (or the pseudogene TRBV3-2) to TRBJ1-2; D is unclear. Trimming removed 4 bases at V and 1 base at J, with 13 bases between. CDR1 is LGHDT and CDR2 is YNNKEL in the germline V gene (reference sequence). This CDR3 has 15 residues. CDR3 residues: CASSPRRGVNYGYTF. CDR3 DNA sequence: TGTGCCAGCAGCCCCCGCCGGGGAGTTAACTATGGCTACACCTTC.

The table lists this clone with a count of one. The V call is TRBV19, the J call TRBJ2-7; 9 nucleotides agree with TRBD1. Germline loops: CDR1 LNHDA, CDR2 SQIVND (reference sequence). The CDR3 loop spans 15 amino acids. J gave up 6 bases and V 6 bases, and 12 bases lay outside the gene matches. The CDR3 loop reads CASRRTGTGSSEQYF. The CDR3 nucleotides read TGTGCCAGTAGACGTACCGGGACAGGGTCCAGCGAGCAGTACTTC.

This clone was recorded a few times. The CDR3 DNA follows: TGTGCCAGCTCACTAGAGACTAGCGGGAGTTTAGGAGAGACCCAGTACTTC. Protein product: CASSLETSGSLGETQYF. The genes are TRBV18 and TRBJ2-5; 12 bases map to TRBD2. Germline loops: CDR1 KGHSH, CDR2 LQKENI. The CDR3 length is 17 residues. V was clipped by 4 bases and J by 4 bases; unmatched bases: 10.

The chain links TRBV11-2 to TRBJ2-5; D unresolved. CDR3 size: 13 residues. The germline CDR1 and CDR2 sequences are SGHAT and FQNNGV. Trimming removed 1 base at V and 5 bases at J, with 8 bases between. DNA of the CDR3: TGTGCCAGCAGCTTAGGAGAGGTGGAGACCCAGTACTTC. Translating gives CASSLGEVETQYF.

The chain carries TRBV6-5 and TRBJ2-1, with TRBD2 matching over 7 bases. The CDR3 extends over 14 amino acids. Germline CDR1 is MNHEY and CDR2 is SVGAGI. V lost 4 bases, J lost 4 bases, and 4 bases stayed unmatched. The CDR3: CASSSSGIYNEQFF. CDR3 nucleotide sequence: TGTGCCAGCAGTTCTAGCGGAATATACAATGAGCAGTTCTTC.

This chain links TRBV5-4 with TRBJ1-2; tentative D call: TRBD1 (6 bases). The germline gives CDR1 SGHNT, CDR2 YYREEE (reference sequence). The germline V and J ends were trimmed by 3 bases and 2 bases, with 11 bases remaining between them. CDR3 length: 14 residues. The DNA of the CDR3 is TGTGCCAGCAGCTCTCAACAGGGAAACTATGGCTACACCTTC. The encoded protein is CASSSQQGNYGYTF.

The V call is TRBV5-6, the J call TRBJ1-3; TRBD1 aligns across 7 bases. CDR1 SGHDT and CDR2 YYEEEE come from the germline V gene. The CDR3 runs to 16 residues. Losses at the gene ends were 2 bases for V and 4 bases for J; bases not matched to a gene: 9. CDR3 region: CASSFIDRDSGNTIYF. The DNA for the CDR3 is TGTGCCAGCAGCTTCATCGACAGGGATTCGGGAAACACCATATATTTT.

This clone appeared once. The CDR3 DNA reads as TGTGCCAGCAGTTTTGGGACAGGGGGCTTTGGCTACACCTTC. It translates to CASSFGTGGFGYTF. J is TRBJ1-2 and V is TRBV28; the match to TRBD1 covers 12 bases. Germline V gives CDR1 MDHEN, CDR2 SYDVKM. V shed 3 bases and J 7 bases; nucleotides not matched to a gene: 3. The CDR3 totals 14 residues.